The rows below give T cell receptor beta chains drawn from one sample of a study of shared clonotypes between healthy human individuals. Assay: immunoSEQ multiplex PCR; the TCRdb copy retains only in-frame clones and omits some. The repertoire holds 400,000 to 500,000 clones, with roughly 85% as singletons. The sample consisted of PBMCs. The receptors were gathered from a middle-aged woman in good health. Some clones in this sample may be carry-over from other donors' samples. Both conserved end residues are part of each CDR3. The D gene is left open where the match is weak. Size tells how often a clone was seen (once, few, many) or the class of an expanded clone, and some rows leave it out.

V: TRBV9
D: TRBD2
size: .
J: TRBJ2-7
CDR3: CASSVAWGLAGDEQYF
DNA: TGTGCCAGCAGCGTAGCGTGGGGACTAGCGGGAGACGAGCAGTACTTC

V: TRBV5-1
D: .
size: .
J: TRBJ1-2
CDR3: CASSQGSTSNYGYTF
DNA: TGCGCCAGCAGCCAGGGTTCCACCTCTAACTATGGCTACACCTTC

V: TRBV6-6
D: TRBD1
size: .
J: TRBJ2-7
CDR3: CASSSLRGQGSYEQYF
DNA: TGTGCCAGCAGTTCACTCCGGGGACAGGGGTCCTACGAGCAGTACTTC

V: TRBV5-1
D: .
size: .
J: TRBJ2-1
CDR3: CASSLATSGAYNEQFF
DNA: TGCGCCAGCAGCTTGGCAACCAGCGGTGCCTACAATGAGCAGTTCTTC

V: TRBV7-3
D: TRBD1
size: .
J: TRBJ2-3
CDR3: CASSRQGGRDTQYF
DNA: TGTGCCAGCAGCCGACAGGGGGGACGGGATACGCAGTATTTT

V: TRBV28
D: .
size: .
J: TRBJ1-4
CDR3: CASTTTVGGFNEKLFF
DNA: TGTGCCAGCACCACCACAGTCGGGGGGTTTAATGAAAAACTGTTTTTT

V: TRBV7-9
D: .
size: .
J: TRBJ1-2
CDR3: CASSLGDYGYTF
DNA: TGTGCCAGCAGCTTGGGGGACTATGGCTACACCTTC

V: TRBV4-1
D: TRBD2
size: few
J: TRBJ2-7
CDR3: CASSQEDDGGYEQYF
DNA: TGCGCCAGCAGCCAAGAAGATGACGGGGGGTACGAGCAGTACTTC

V: TRBV6-4
D: .
size: .
J: TRBJ2-3
CDR3: CASSDSGGGGTDTQYF
DNA: TGTGCCAGCAGTGACTCGGGCGGCGGGGGCACAGATACGCAGTATTTT

V: TRBV10-3
D: TRBD2
size: .
J: TRBJ2-1
CDR3: CAISAAGERSEQFF
DNA: TGTGCCATCAGTGCAGCGGGAGAGCGGAGTGAGCAGTTCTTC

V: TRBV11-1
D: .
size: once
J: TRBJ1-1
CDR3: CASSLAGTVEAFF
DNA: TGTGCCAGCAGCTTAGCGGGGACCGTTGAAGCTTTCTTT

V: TRBV30
D: .
size: once
J: TRBJ2-5
CDR3: CAWSVSLQETQYF
DNA: TGTGCCTGGAGTGTCTCGTTACAAGAGACCCAGTACTTC

V: TRBV7-2
D: TRBD2
size: .
J: TRBJ2-7
CDR3: CASSKRLAGGTGEQYF
DNA: TGTGCCAGCAGCAAAAGACTAGCGGGTGGAACCGGGGAGCAGTACTTC

V: TRBV5-4
D: .
size: .
J: TRBJ2-1
CDR3: CASILEGQEQFF
DNA: TGTGCCAGCATCCTGGAGGGCCAGGAGCAGTTCTTC

V: TRBV2
D: .
size: .
J: TRBJ1-5
CDR3: CASSDRRNSNQPQHF
DNA: TGTGCCAGCAGTGATCGTCGTAATTCAAATCAGCCCCAGCATTTT

V: TRBV18
D: .
size: .
J: TRBJ1-4
CDR3: CASSPAGRTTNEKLFF
DNA: TGTGCCAGCTCACCCGCCGGACGGACAACTAATGAAAAACTGTTTTTT

V: TRBV11-1
D: .
size: .
J: TRBJ1-2
CDR3: CASSPGRSVTYGYTF
DNA: TGTGCCAGCAGCCCAGGACGCAGCGTTACCTATGGCTACACCTTC

V: TRBV5-1
D: TRBD2
size: once
J: TRBJ2-1
CDR3: CASSLGLAVYNEQFF
DNA: TGCGCCAGCAGCTTGGGGCTAGCGGTTTACAATGAGCAGTTCTTC

V: TRBV27
D: TRBD2
size: many
J: TRBJ2-5
CDR3: CASSLSRLAGGGETQYF
DNA: TGTGCCAGCAGTTTGAGCAGACTAGCGGGAGGCGGGGAGACCCAGTACTTC

V: TRBV15
D: .
size: .
J: TRBJ2-3
CDR3: CATSRDLDTQYF
DNA: TGTGCCACCAGCAGAGACTTGGATACGCAGTATTTT

V: TRBV27
D: .
size: .
J: TRBJ1-6
CDR3: CASSSYPTQFVPLHF
DNA: TGTGCCAGCAGTTCCTACCCGACACAATTCGTCCCCCTCCACTTT

V: TRBV10-3
D: TRBD1
size: .
J: TRBJ2-7
CDR3: CAIRTSPGTGSYEQYF
DNA: TGTGCCATCAGAACTTCACCCGGGACAGGGTCCTACGAGCAGTACTTC

V: TRBV25-1
D: TRBD1
size: .
J: TRBJ1-2
CDR3: CASSAHPGQGGYGYTF
DNA: TGTGCCAGCAGTGCTCACCCGGGACAGGGAGGGTATGGCTACACCTTC

V: TRBV7-8
D: TRBD1
size: .
J: TRBJ2-7
CDR3: CASSPTTGNEQYF
DNA: TGTGCCAGCAGCCCCACGACAGGGAACGAGCAGTACTTC